A single T cell receptor (beta chain) is shown here with its context. Looked up from germline, CDR1 is SEHNR and CDR2 is FQNEAQ (reference sequence). The CDR3 spans 13 residues. Trimming cost V 5 bases and J 2 bases; bases outside gene matches: 3. This sample was taken from a study of blood T cell repertoires in COVID-19. Study-level information: T cells, B-cell-depleted T cells, or PBMCs provided the cDNA or gDNA that served as material.

In the authors' workflow: Nucleated cell number was recorded as an estimate derived from reference gene primer amplification. TCRdb keeps only in-frame clones here, not all; method: immunoSEQ multiplex PCR. V and J calls and clone size are those listed in that table; D and trimming were worked out from the DNA. The table lists about 200,000 clones, around nine tenths of them singletons, with roughly 6.2% in the top ten. The receptor's source is a man in his sixties who had recovered from COVID-19. Sequenced: peripheral blood. This chain connects TRBV7-9 to TRBJ2-7; TRBD1 aligns across 7 bases. The CDR3 coding sequence is TGTGCCAGCAGCCCGGGACAGACCTACGAGCAGTACTTC. This encodes CASSPGQTYEQYF.